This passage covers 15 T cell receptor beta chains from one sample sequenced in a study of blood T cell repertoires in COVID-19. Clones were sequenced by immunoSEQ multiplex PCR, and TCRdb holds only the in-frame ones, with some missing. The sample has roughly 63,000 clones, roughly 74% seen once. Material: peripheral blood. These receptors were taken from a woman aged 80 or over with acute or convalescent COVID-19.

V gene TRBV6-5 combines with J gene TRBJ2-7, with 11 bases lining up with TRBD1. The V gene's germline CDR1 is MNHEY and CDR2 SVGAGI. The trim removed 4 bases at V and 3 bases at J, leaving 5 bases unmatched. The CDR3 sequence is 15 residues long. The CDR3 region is CASSSPGQGVYEQYF. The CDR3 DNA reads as TGTGCCAGCAGTTCCCCGGGACAGGGGGTCTACGAGCAGTACTTC.

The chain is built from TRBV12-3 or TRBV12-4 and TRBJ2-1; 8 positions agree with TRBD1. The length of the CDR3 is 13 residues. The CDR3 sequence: CEWTGSAYNEQFF. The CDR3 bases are TGTGAGTGGACAGGGAGTGCCTACAATGAGCAGTTCTTC.

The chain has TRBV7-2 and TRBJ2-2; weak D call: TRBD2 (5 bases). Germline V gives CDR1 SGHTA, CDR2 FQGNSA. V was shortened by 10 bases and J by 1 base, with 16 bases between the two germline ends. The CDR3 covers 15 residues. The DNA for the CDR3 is TGTGCCACCCCTCCTGGAGCGGTGAACACCGGGGAGCTGTTTTTT. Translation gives CATPPGAVNTGELFF.

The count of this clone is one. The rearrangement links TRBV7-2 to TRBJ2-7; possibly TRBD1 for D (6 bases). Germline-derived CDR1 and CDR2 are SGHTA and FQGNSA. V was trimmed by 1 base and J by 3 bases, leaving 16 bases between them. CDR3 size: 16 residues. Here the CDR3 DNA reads TGTGCCAGCAGCTTAGTGAGGGACATTGGATTCTACGAGCAGTACTTC. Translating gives CASSLVRDIGFYEQYF.

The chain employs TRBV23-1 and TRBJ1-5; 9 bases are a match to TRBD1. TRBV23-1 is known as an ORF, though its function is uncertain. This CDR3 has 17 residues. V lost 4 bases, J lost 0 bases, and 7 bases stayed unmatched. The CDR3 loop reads CASSPRDRDYSNQPQHF. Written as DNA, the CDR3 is TGCGCCAGCAGTCCCCGGGACAGGGACTATAGCAATCAGCCCCAGCATTTT.

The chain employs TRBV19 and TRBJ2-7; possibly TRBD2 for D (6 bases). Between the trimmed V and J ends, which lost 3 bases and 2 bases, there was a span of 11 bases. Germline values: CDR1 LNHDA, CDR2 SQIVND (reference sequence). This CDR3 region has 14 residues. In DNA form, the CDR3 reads TGTGCCAGTAGTATTGGAGGGGTAGCCTACGAGCAGTACTTC. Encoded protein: CASSIGGVAYEQYF.

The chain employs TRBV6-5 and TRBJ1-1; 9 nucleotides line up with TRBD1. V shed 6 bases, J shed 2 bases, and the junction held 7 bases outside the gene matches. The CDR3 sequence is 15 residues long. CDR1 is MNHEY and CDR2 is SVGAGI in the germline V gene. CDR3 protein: CASRSDRGGNTEAFF. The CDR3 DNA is TGTGCCAGCAGGTCCGACAGGGGGGGAAACACTGAAGCTTTCTTT.

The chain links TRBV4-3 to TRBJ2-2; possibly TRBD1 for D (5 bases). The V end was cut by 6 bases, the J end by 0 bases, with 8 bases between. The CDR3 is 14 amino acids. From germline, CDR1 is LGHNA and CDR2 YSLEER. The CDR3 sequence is CASRTDTNTGELFF. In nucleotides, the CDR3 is TGCGCCAGCAGGACAGACACGAACACCGGGGAGCTGTTTTTT.

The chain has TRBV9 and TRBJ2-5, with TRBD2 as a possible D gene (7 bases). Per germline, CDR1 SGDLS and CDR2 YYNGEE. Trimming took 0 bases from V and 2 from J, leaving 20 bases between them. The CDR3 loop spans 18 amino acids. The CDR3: CASSVVDRGGGAQETQYF. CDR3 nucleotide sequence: TGTGCCAGCAGCGTAGTAGATCGAGGCGGGGGCGCGCAAGAGACCCAGTACTTC.

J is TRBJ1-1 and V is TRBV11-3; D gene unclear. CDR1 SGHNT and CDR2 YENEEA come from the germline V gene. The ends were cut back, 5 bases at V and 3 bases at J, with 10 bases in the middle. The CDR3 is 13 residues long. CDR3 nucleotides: TGTGCCAGCAGCGTCTTATTGTACACTGAAGCTTTCTTT. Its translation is CASSVLLYTEAFF.

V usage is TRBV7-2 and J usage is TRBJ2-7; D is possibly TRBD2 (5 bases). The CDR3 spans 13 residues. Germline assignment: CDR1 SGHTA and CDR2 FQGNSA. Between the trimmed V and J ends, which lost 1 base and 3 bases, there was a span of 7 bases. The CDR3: CASSLERDYEQYF. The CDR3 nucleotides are TGTGCCAGCAGCTTAGAGAGGGACTACGAGCAGTACTTC.

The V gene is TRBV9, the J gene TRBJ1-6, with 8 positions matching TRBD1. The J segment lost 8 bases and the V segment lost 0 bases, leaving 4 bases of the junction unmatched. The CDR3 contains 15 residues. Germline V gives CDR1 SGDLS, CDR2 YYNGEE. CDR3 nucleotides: TGTGCCAGCAGCGTAGATACAGGGGGAGATTCACCCCTCCACTTT. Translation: CASSVDTGGDSPLHF.

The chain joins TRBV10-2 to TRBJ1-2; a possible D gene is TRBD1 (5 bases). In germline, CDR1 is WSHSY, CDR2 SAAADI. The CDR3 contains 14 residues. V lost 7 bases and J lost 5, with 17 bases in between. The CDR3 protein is CASTEEAGRYGYTF. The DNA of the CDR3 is TGCGCCAGCACCGAGGAGGCAGGGAGGTATGGCTACACCTTC.

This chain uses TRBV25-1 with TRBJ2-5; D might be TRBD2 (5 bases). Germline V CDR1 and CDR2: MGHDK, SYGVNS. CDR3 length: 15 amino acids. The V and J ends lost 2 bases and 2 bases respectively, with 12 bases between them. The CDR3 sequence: CASSEPGLFQETQYF. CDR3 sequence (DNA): TGTGCCAGCAGTGAACCCGGACTCTTTCAAGAGACCCAGTACTTC.

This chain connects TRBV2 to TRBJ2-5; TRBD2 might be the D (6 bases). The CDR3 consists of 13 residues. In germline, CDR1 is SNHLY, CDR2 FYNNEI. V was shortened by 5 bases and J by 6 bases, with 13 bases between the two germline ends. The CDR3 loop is CASSRDSDQTQYF. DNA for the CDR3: TGTGCCAGCAGTCGGGACTCCGACCAGACCCAGTACTTC.